One and the same sample provided the 3 T cell receptor beta chains below, sequenced in a study of blood T cell repertoires in COVID-19. This table comes from immunoSEQ multiplex PCR, and its TCRdb copy is limited to in-frame clones, with some not included. The sample carries under 300,000 clones, about nine tenths recorded once. Sequencing was done on a sample of PBMCs or T cells enriched from blood (not recorded which). These TCRs come from a woman in her 30s with acute COVID-19.

V and J are TRBV12-3 or TRBV12-4 and TRBJ2-2; D perhaps matches TRBD1 (6 bases). The CDR3 consists of 13 residues. Between the trimmed V and J ends, which lost 7 bases and 9 bases, there was a span of 15 bases. The CDR3 loop reads CASTPSTGWELFF. The DNA for the CDR3 is TGTGCCAGCACCCCCTCGACAGGTTGGGAGCTGTTTTTT.

This clone has more than one count but fewer than ten. The rearrangement links TRBV7-9 to TRBJ2-7, with a weak D call TRBD2 (6 bases). V was trimmed by 5 bases and J by 0 bases, leaving 11 bases between them. Germline V gene sequence: CDR1 SEHNR, CDR2 FQNEAQ (reference sequence). The CDR3 is 14 amino acids. The CDR3 nucleotides are TGTGCCAGCAGCGAAGCGGGCAGCTCCTACGAGCAGTACTTC. Encoded protein: CASSEAGSSYEQYF.

The chain has TRBV9 and TRBJ2-1; weak D call: TRBD2 (6 bases). CDR3 length equals 20 residues. V was trimmed by 5 bases and J by 0 bases, leaving 27 bases between them. Germline values: CDR1 SGDLS, CDR2 YYNGEE. The CDR3 loop is CASSGPRGGAGRGSYNEQFF. The CDR3 bases are TGTGCCAGCAGTGGGCCCCGGGGTGGGGCGGGAAGGGGCTCCTACAATGAGCAGTTCTTC. Together with reference TRBV9 and TRBJ2-1, the CDR3 gives the full variable domain: DSGVTQTPKHLITATGQRVTLRCSPRSGDLSVYWYQQSLDQGLQFLIQYYNGEERAKGNILERFSAQQFPDLHSELNLSSLELGDSALYFCASSGPRGGAGRGSYNEQFFGPGTRLTVL.